This T cell receptor (beta chain) appears in the sequencing data of a study of shared clonotypes between healthy human individuals. About the study: Donors consisted of a couple of women and three men between 18 and 49.

Caucasian adults living in Nashville, Tennessee, provided all samples. TCRdb keeps only in-frame clones here, not all; method: immunoSEQ multiplex PCR. The table lists 450,000 to 500,000 clones, roughly 80% of them singletons, with more than 9.5% in the top ten. The CDR3 runs 15 residues. Germline CDR1 reads SGHTA; CDR2 reads FQGNSA. The J segment lost 3 bases and the V segment lost 4 bases, leaving 5 bases of the junction unmatched. This TCR was sampled from a woman in her forties in good health. Some clones in this sample may be carry-over from other donors' samples. The rearrangement joins TRBV7-2 to TRBJ2-2; 7 bases align to TRBD2. Sequenced: PBMCs. The CDR3, as DNA: TGTGCCAGCAGCTACCGACTAGCTCACACCGGGGAGCTGTTTTTT. Translated: CASSYRLAHTGELFF.